The present TCR beta chain was sequenced within a study of cytomegalovirus exposure and HLA in healthy donors (dated by TCRdb to the late 2010s). Concerning the study at large: An earlier analysis of several hundred of the donors reported 276 Gb of sequence data and around 120 million unique TCR beta sequences obtained from 180 million or so T cells. A separate validation cohort of roughly 120 different subjects was used in addition to the roughly 620-subject first cohort. Of the approximately 370 genotyped donors, 65% to 90% were placed in the genetic ancestry cluster associated with self-reported Caucasian donors. HLA typing covered class I and class II loci at four-digit resolution. The study used immunosequencing to profile the T cell repertoires of more than 650 subjects and linked those repertoires to cytomegalovirus serostatus. The number of donors typed differed by locus, with roughly 629-640 for A, B, C, DRB1 and DQB1, around 520 for DQA1, 600 to 610 for DPA1, and approximately 470 for DPB1. The study aimed to test whether cataloging public T cell receptors could reveal signatures of past pathogen exposure. To study patterns of TCR occurrence, a later analysis re-analyzed previously published TCR beta repertoires from 600 to 750 donors and added high-resolution HLA genotyping. A later genetic analysis used genome-wide SNP genotypes for about three fifths of the roughly 700 donors, treating that subset as a discovery cohort. Donor age, sex, ethnicity and CMV serostatus were compiled together with the repertoire data. Every discovery cohort repertoire had been produced on one sequencing platform. Across around 400 genotyped donors of the cohort, an average of about 240,000 unique TCR beta nucleotide sequences per donor were sequenced, and 15% to 20% of those sequences were non-productive. A handful of DR-DQ haplotypes were treated as single units for association and clustering because of strong linkage in the cohort. The later analysis used no new phenotypic data to find candidate immune exposures, relying instead on TCR beta sequences and their occurrence across donors. Roughly 310 gigabases of sequencing data and some 85 million unique TCR sequences were included in an early release covering under 650 HLA-typed donors. In an earlier analysis of over 550 of the donors, high-throughput TCR beta sequencing was used to judge whether each TCR beta V gene segment behaved as functional or pseudogenic. High-throughput TCR immunosequencing, statistical association of individual TCRs with disease status, and machine learning were combined to predict cytomegalovirus infection status.

The cohort was made up of approximately 670 healthy bone marrow donors. All cohort members were sampled while nominally healthy, although unrecorded immune exposures were likely present. The donor was CMV seronegative and belonged to the group of more than 300 seronegative cohort members. Every donor gave a peripheral blood sample, and the peripheral blood mononuclear cells from that sample were used for TCR beta sequencing. The Qiagen DNeasy Blood Extraction Kit was used to extract genomic DNA from the blood cell samples. The research as a whole found: Presence/absence analyses assumed roughly uniform sequencing depth across donors, an assumption that may not hold. A later genetic analysis associated a missense DCLRE1C variant with V-gene and J-gene trimming of TCR beta chains, and an independent cohort replicated the association. A total of fewer than 200 TCR beta chains were listed by the study as associated with cytomegalovirus. In a later analysis, most CMV-associated TCR beta chains were found to appear HLA-restricted, with HLA associations seemingly driven largely by CMV exposure. Only TCR beta chains were sequenced in this cohort, and the absence of alpha or paired-chain data limited detectable features. According to a later analysis, TCR association rates differed among HLA loci, with DRB1 alleles showing the most associated TCRs and HLA-C alleles showing the fewest. At a false discovery rate of 0.05, a later analysis linked fewer than 20,000 TCR beta sequences to specific HLA alleles. Correlated functional status among segregating V segments might reflect linkage disequilibrium, but an unknown experimental factor could not be ruled out. It was suggested by the authors that the approach could potentially be generalized to other disease states and immunological phenotypes. Immune exposure information for the cohort was limited to CMV serostatus. A cluster of highly shared sequence variants was judged likely to be a technical artifact of the sequencing pipeline. HLA typing was unavailable for some donors at each locus, so association tests used only the typed subset. A later analysis reported that several top co-occurrence clusters appeared linked to parvovirus B19, influenza, CMV and Epstein-Barr virus. In a later genetic analysis, fewer N-insertions in productive TCRs were reported among donors in an Asian-associated ancestry cluster than the roughly 700-donor mean. In vitro tests confirmed that three of the cytomegalovirus-associated TCR beta chains recognize cytomegalovirus antigens. Because counts were too low, roughly 16 rarely observed V segments, including chromosome 9 orphons, were excluded from the earlier analysis of 587 of the donors. A later analysis found that HLA-associated TCR beta chains were more clonally expanded and had lower generation probabilities than equally common non-associated chains. A further reported finding was that TCR beta sequences accurately predicted the HLA-A and HLA-B alleles for most subjects in the first cohort. When HLA alleles, especially DR and DQ, strongly co-occurred, attributing TCR associations to individual alleles was difficult. While some public TCRs were present in many individuals, most TCR sequences turned up only very rarely across donors. In both the original and validation cohorts, the classifier was reported to diagnose cytomegalovirus status with high specificity and sensitivity. In an earlier analysis of a few hundred of the donors, most TCR beta V segments were observed in productive rearrangements about 87% or about 30% of the time, broadly matching IMGT annotations.

Notes on this clone: Its antigen is unknown. Base quality data are lacking; no much larger clone is found one base away.

Preparation of the library involved the immunoSEQ multiplex PCR assay. For the multiplex PCR, a mixture combining 60 forward primers for TCR Vbeta segments and 13 reverse primers for TCR Jbeta segments was used. The CDR3 region of rearranged TCR beta genes was amplified from genomic DNA with a multiplex PCR assay. Amplified TCR beta libraries were sequenced as 87-base-pair reads on the Illumina HiSeq System. Processing in the source paper ran as follows. A later analysis counted around 72 million unique TCR beta chains across the 550 to 750 repertoires, and around 12 million of these chains were shared by at least two donors. To remove PCR and sequencing errors, raw reads were error-corrected and collapsed into unique sequences using a nearest-neighbor algorithm that merged closely related sequences. V, D and J gene segments were assigned by aligning CDR3 sequences to IMGT reference sequences. For a sequence to be retained, at least a six-nucleotide match to both a V gene segment and a J gene segment was required. A rearrangement counted as productive if the CDR3 had no stop codons and remained in frame with V and J, and every other rearrangement counted as non-productive. Following IMGT convention, CDR3 was defined as the stretch from the second conserved V-encoded cysteine up to the conserved J-encoded phenylalanine. In an earlier analysis of around 540 of the donors, sequences lacking an unambiguous match to a single V gene segment were excluded. An earlier analysis of a few hundred of the donors called V segments functional above 56.7% productive rearrangements and segregating when the between-donor standard deviation exceeded 5%. A statistical classification framework was built to diagnose cytomegalovirus status from the catalog of TCR beta chain sequences. V and J gene assignment, in a later analysis, came from comparing TCR nucleotide sequences with IMGT/GENE-DB human TR gene sequences. Using the TCRdist pipeline, a later analysis assigned CDR3 sequences along with most-parsimonious VDJ recombination scenarios. In a later analysis, each TCR beta chain was defined by its CDR3 amino acid sequence together with its V-gene family, and reads without a unique V-gene family were excluded. In a later analysis, approximately 590 highly shared, low-generation-probability nucleotide sequences were removed to address suspected cross-contamination and a sequencing artifact. In a later analysis, a clonal expansion index for each public chain was calculated from normalized within-repertoire ranks of inferred template counts. In a later analysis, generation probabilities were computed using a VDJ recombination model fitted to out-of-frame rearrangements, and the results were checked against IGoR. In a later analysis, hypergeometric tests were used to score TCR-TCR, TCR-HLA and TCR-CMV co-occurrence, with a repertoire-size bias correction applied to TCR pairs. A later analysis estimated false discovery rates by permuting HLA or CMV assignments 20 times. In a later analysis, co-occurring TCRs were grouped using DBSCAN, with TCRdist sequence similarity added in when clustering inside HLA-allele-positive subsets. Co-occurrence clustering excluded repertoires with fewer than 30,000 or more than 120,000 public chains, plus five with anomalous nucleotide sharing. TCRdb took over this immuneACCESS table, retaining in-frame rearrangements with V and J assigned. Such tables are incomplete; in checked studies, under half of the missing clones stem from an unresolved V gene, and the remainder is unexplained. The DNA was the basis for D and trimming; V, J and clone size are from that table. A total of over 150,000 clones appear in this sample, around 70% of them only once. Just under 3% of the sample belongs to the ten largest clones.

This TCR came from a male donor in good health and CMV-seronegative. What was sequenced was PBMCs.

At the DNA level, the sequence is TGTGCCAGCAGTGACTTCCCATTCGGCGGGGAGCTGTTTTTT. It encodes CASSDFPFGGELFF. Rearrangement joined TRBV6-4 to TRBJ2-2, with the D gene not clear enough to name. V is reduced by 1 base and J by 7 bases, leaving a spacing of 10 bases between them. Based on the germline V gene, the CDR1 and CDR2 sequences are MRHNA and SNTAGT. Including the terminal cysteine and phenylalanine, the CDR3 comprises 14 residues. The DNA shown is the 42-base CDR3, in frame from base 1.